The TCR beta chain described here comes from a study of cytomegalovirus exposure and HLA in healthy donors. A multiplex PCR was run with 60 Vbeta primers and 13 Jbeta primers. Only in-frame clones appear in the TCRdb table, and some are missing; sequencing was by immunoSEQ multiplex PCR. The sample lists 200,000 to 250,000 clones, 60% to 80% occurring once. Overall study findings and caveats: In most subjects, TCR beta sequences reportedly gave accurate predictions of HLA-A and HLA-B alleles.

Remarks on this clone: Its antigen is unidentified.

This CDR3 is built from 15 residues. J gave up 8 bases and V 0 bases, and 6 bases lay outside the gene matches. Per germline, CDR1 GTSNPN and CDR2 SVGIG (reference sequence). The sample was PBMCs. This receptor was taken from a woman younger than 45 in good health and CMV-seronegative. The rearrangement joins TRBV30 to TRBJ2-1, with 11 bases fitting TRBD2. CDR3 in DNA: TGTGCCTGGAGTGTACTAGCGGGAGATCTCGATGAGCAGTTCTTC. It codes for CAWSVLAGDLDEQFF.